The 31 T cell receptor beta chains below were found in one sample sequenced in a study of blood T cell repertoires in COVID-19. TCRdb's copy holds only in-frame clones and misses some; the assay was immunoSEQ multiplex PCR. The sample consists of roughly 120,000 clones, about two thirds of them appearing once. The specimen was peripheral blood. The receptors shown here come from a human donor with acute or convalescent COVID-19. The donor label of this sample is uncertain.

This clone has a single count. This chain links TRBV5-1 with TRBJ2-5; the match to TRBD2 covers 11 bases. The CDR3 length is 16 residues. Per germline, CDR1 SGHRS and CDR2 YFSETQ. V lost 2 bases to trimming and J lost 2 bases; unmatched junction nucleotides: 5. CDR3 sequence: CASSLPGLAVQETQYF. The CDR3 DNA reads as TGCGCCAGCAGCTTACCGGGACTAGCGGTTCAAGAGACCCAGTACTTC. Based on the CDR3 plus reference TRBV5-1 and TRBJ2-5, the full variable domain is KAGVTQTPRYLIKTRGQQVTLSCSPISGHRSVSWYQQTPGQGLQFLFEYFSETQRNKGNFPGRFSGRQFSNSRSEMNVSTLELGDSALYLCASSLPGLAVQETQYFGPGTRLLVL.

This clone was picked up one time. The chain couples TRBV7-6 to TRBJ2-7; TRBD2 matches 7 bases. The CDR3 loop spans 15 amino acids. CDR1 is SGHVS, CDR2 FNYEAQ, per germline. V trimming: 2 bases; J trimming: 3 bases; junction bases outside the gene matches: 7. CDR3 sequence: CASSLFTGGSYEQYF. The DNA for the CDR3 is TGTGCCAGCAGCTTATTTACGGGGGGAAGCTACGAGCAGTACTTC.

Turning to this clone: One end of the junction is discordant with germline, which a read error may explain. The chain couples TRBV10-3 to TRBJ2-5; the D gene is possibly TRBD2 (5 bases). Germline V gene sequence: CDR1 ENHRY, CDR2 SYGVKD. The CDR3 loop spans 15 amino acids. CDR3 sequence reads: CAISDSVTLQEAQYF. DNA for the CDR3: TGTGCCATCAGTGATAGCGTTACTCTCCAAGAGGCCCAGTACTTC.

This clone has only a few counts. V gene TRBV6-6 combines with J gene TRBJ2-3; no reliable D call. V shed 2 bases and J shed 10 bases, with 16 bases lying between them. The CDR3 loop spans 14 amino acids. Germline CDR1 MNHNY, CDR2 SVGAGI (reference sequence). In DNA form, the CDR3 reads TGTGCCAGCAGTTACCAGAGGTCCACGGCTGCGCAGTATTTT. The encoded protein is CASSYQRSTAAQYF.

This clone was counted between two and nine times. This chain connects TRBV27 to TRBJ1-1, with 7 bases matching TRBD1. CDR1 MNHEY and CDR2 SMNVEV come from the germline V gene (reference sequence). This CDR3 spans 13 amino acids. J lost 4 bases, V lost 6 bases, and 5 bases had no gene match. The CDR3 nucleotides are TGTGCCAGCAGCATATACAGGGGCACTGAAGCTTTCTTT. It encodes CASSIYRGTEAFF.

This rearrangement joins TRBV5-6 to TRBJ2-5; D perhaps matches TRBD2 (5 bases). The CDR3 extends over 15 amino acids. The germline V gene encodes CDR1 SGHDT and CDR2 YYEEEE. V lost 3 bases and J 7 bases, leaving 19 bases between the germline ends. The DNA of the CDR3 is TGTGCCAGCAGCTCGGGGTTAGACGGCGGTGGGACCCAGTACTTC. This gives the protein CASSSGLDGGGTQYF.

The CDR3 region is CASSSPGQGITNEKLFF. Here the CDR3 DNA reads TGTGCCAGCAGTTCTCCGGGACAGGGAATAACTAATGAAAAACTGTTTTTT. V and J are TRBV28 and TRBJ1-4; 9 bases map to TRBD1. Germline loops: CDR1 MDHEN, CDR2 SYDVKM. This CDR3 is built from 17 residues. With 4 bases clipped from V and 1 base from J, the junction kept 7 bases outside the gene matches.

This chain connects TRBV15 to TRBJ2-7; D gene uncertain. The CDR3 sequence is 12 residues long. V gave up 5 bases and J gave up 6 bases, with 11 bases separating them. CDR1 LNHNV and CDR2 YYDKDF come from the germline V gene (reference sequence). The CDR3 protein is CATSGRISEQYF. The CDR3 DNA sequence: TGTGCCACCAGCGGCAGGATTTCCGAGCAGTACTTC.

Written as DNA, the CDR3 is TGTGCCAGCAGTCCCAGGACAGGGAAAAGCTCTGGGGCCAACGTCCTGACTTTC. Its translation is CASSPRTGKSSGANVLTF. The gene calls are TRBV28 and TRBJ2-6; 8 positions agree with TRBD1. CDR1 and CDR2 from the germline V gene are MDHEN and SYDVKM. This CDR3 comprises 18 residues. J gave up 0 bases and V 5 bases, and 9 bases lay outside the gene matches.

The CDR3 DNA sequence: TGCGCCAGCAGCTTAATTGAGGCCACTGAAGCTTTCTTT. Translation gives CASSLIEATEAFF. The chain links TRBV5-1 to TRBJ1-1; D not resolved. The CDR3 spans 13 residues. CDR1 is SGHRS, CDR2 YFSETQ, per germline. Trimming took off 2 bases at V and 4 bases at J, with 9 bases between the two ends.

The chain joins TRBV5-4 to TRBJ1-6; TRBD1 aligns across 7 bases. This CDR3 contains 16 residues. The J segment lost 8 bases and the V segment lost 0 bases, leaving 8 bases of the junction unmatched. Germline-derived CDR1 and CDR2 are SGHNT and YYREEE (reference sequence). The chain's CDR3 is CASSLGQGIGYSPLHF. CDR3 coding DNA: TGTGCCAGCAGCTTGGGACAGGGCATAGGCTATTCACCCCTCCACTTT.

The sample holds one count of this clone. The rearrangement uses TRBV5-1 and TRBJ2-1; a weak D match, TRBD2 (6 bases). The CDR3 length is 18 residues. The V and J ends lost 1 base and 5 bases respectively, with 22 bases between them. The germline V gene has CDR1 SGHRS and CDR2 YFSETQ. Here the CDR3 DNA reads TGCGCCAGCAGCTTGCGATTACTGCCAGGGACTTCCCACAATGAGCAGTTCTTC. Translation: CASSLRLLPGTSHNEQFF.

This chain uses TRBV24-1 with TRBJ1-1, with 8 bases identical to TRBD1. The CDR3 extends over 15 amino acids. The V gene end was trimmed by 4 bases and the J gene end by 7 bases; junction bases not matched to a gene: 10. From germline, CDR1 is KGHDR and CDR2 SFDVKD. CDR3 in amino acids: CATSDPAAGGGEAFF. CDR3 nucleotide sequence: TGTGCCACCAGTGACCCCGCTGCAGGGGGCGGTGAAGCTTTCTTT.

V gene TRBV12-3 or TRBV12-4 combines with J gene TRBJ2-3; unclear D gene. This CDR3 spans 11 amino acids. V lost 4 bases and J lost 4, with 3 bases in between. CDR3 DNA sequence: TGTGCCAGCAGTTCTCCAGATACGCAGTATTTT. As protein: CASSSPDTQYF.

The rearrangement joins TRBV2 to TRBJ2-5, with 10 bases identical to TRBD2. Germline CDR1 and CDR2: SNHLY and FYNNEI. The V segment lost 6 bases and the J segment 2 bases; nucleotides outside the gene matches: 6. The CDR3 consists of 15 residues. The CDR3 DNA follows: TGTGCCAGCAGCGGACTAGCGGCCAGACAAGAGACCCAGTACTTC. This codes for CASSGLAARQETQYF.

The V gene is TRBV3-1 (or the pseudogene TRBV3-2), the J gene TRBJ1-1; maybe TRBD1 (6 bases). The ends were cut back, 4 bases at V and 8 bases at J, with 8 bases in the middle. Per germline, CDR1 LGHDT and CDR2 YNNKEL (reference sequence). The CDR3 extends over 11 amino acids. CDR3 in amino acids: CASSRDREAFF. CDR3 in DNA: TGTGCCAGCAGCCGAGACAGGGAAGCTTTCTTT.

This clone was detected once. The V call is TRBV5-1, the J call TRBJ1-2; D unclear. Per germline, CDR1 SGHRS and CDR2 YFSETQ. The CDR3 covers 15 residues. V was trimmed by 5 bases and J by 1 base, leaving 15 bases between them. CDR3 bases: TGCGCCAGCAGAACGACGGAGACTCTTAACTATGGCTACACCTTC. It yields the protein CASRTTETLNYGYTF.

In its sample, this clone was seen a few times. The chain links TRBV28 to TRBJ1-4; no firm D call. Germline V gene lookup returns CDR1 MDHEN and CDR2 SYDVKM. The CDR3 sequence is 15 residues long. V lost 3 bases, J lost 8 bases, and 16 bases lay in between. The CDR3 reads CASSLTPGMGEKLFF. The DNA for the CDR3 is TGTGCCAGCAGTTTGACACCCGGGATGGGGGAAAAACTGTTTTTT.

The chain uses TRBV19 and TRBJ1-5; D perhaps matches TRBD1 (6 bases). From germline, CDR1 is LNHDA and CDR2 SQIVND (reference sequence). This CDR3 is 18 amino acids long. The V and J ends lost 4 bases and 0 bases respectively, with 19 bases between them. The CDR3 region is CASSTGHFTGDSNQPQHF. CDR3 nucleotide sequence: TGTGCCAGTAGTACGGGACACTTCACGGGTGATAGCAATCAGCCCCAGCATTTT.

The CDR3 loop is CASSLNWPDTEAFF. The DNA for the CDR3 is TGTGCCAGCAGTTTAAATTGGCCCGACACTGAAGCTTTCTTT. V and J are TRBV27 and TRBJ1-1; D is unresolved. The germline V and J ends were trimmed by 2 bases and 3 bases, with 10 bases remaining between them. The germline gives CDR1 MNHEY, CDR2 SMNVEV (reference sequence). The CDR3 is 14 amino acids.

This clone was picked up a small number of times. The V and J genes are TRBV10-2 and TRBJ1-2; perhaps TRBD1 as D (6 bases). The CDR3 totals 15 residues. Germline V CDR1 and CDR2: WSHSY, SAAADI. V was trimmed by 1 base and J by 2 bases, leaving 11 bases between them. The CDR3 nucleotides read TGCGCCAGCAGTGAGTTCAGGCAGGGGAACTATGGCTACACCTTC. Translated: CASSEFRQGNYGYTF.

The rearrangement joins TRBV18 to TRBJ2-5, with D possibly matching TRBD1 (6 bases). Trimming took off 4 bases at V and 2 bases at J, with 17 bases between the two ends. Germline V gene lookup returns CDR1 KGHSH and CDR2 LQKENI. The CDR3 is made up of 16 amino acids. In DNA form, the CDR3 reads TGTGCCAGCTCACTAGGACAGACGAGATTGCAAGAGACCCAGTACTTC. Residues: CASSLGQTRLQETQYF.

The chain recombines TRBV6-5 with TRBJ2-1, with 9 bases that match TRBD1. V shed 9 bases and J 7 bases; nucleotides not matched to a gene: 7. The germline V gene encodes CDR1 MNHEY and CDR2 SVGAGI. The CDR3 totals 13 residues. CDR3 sequence reads: CASRQGVRNEQFF. The CDR3 DNA reads TGTGCCAGTAGACAGGGGGTCAGGAATGAGCAGTTCTTC.

This clone appeared many times. This chain connects TRBV4-1 to TRBJ2-7, with 8 bases lining up with TRBD2. CDR3 size: 15 residues. Germline loops: CDR1 MGHRA, CDR2 YSYEKL. Trimming removed 0 bases from V and 7 bases from J; junction bases left unmatched: 8. The CDR3 sequence is CASSQDPGGIREQYF. In DNA form, the CDR3 reads TGCGCCAGCAGCCAAGATCCGGGGGGGATTCGGGAGCAGTACTTC.

The V call is TRBV2, the J call TRBJ2-5; no clear D. The CDR3 sequence is 12 residues long. V was cut by 4 bases and J by 3 bases, with 6 bases left in between. Germline V lookup: CDR1 SNHLY, CDR2 FYNNEI. CDR3 DNA: TGTGCCAGCAGTGTACAAGAAGAGACCCAGTACTTC. It is translated as CASSVQEETQYF. Full variable domain (missing parts from reference TRBV2 and TRBJ2-5): EPEVTQTPSHQVTQMGQEVILRCVPISNHLYFYWYRQILGQKVEFLVSFYNNEISEKSEIFDDQFSVERPDGSNFTLKIRSTKLEDSAMYFCASSVQEETQYFGPGTRLLVL.

The chain employs TRBV5-1 and TRBJ2-1; D perhaps matches TRBD2 (5 bases). This CDR3 has 15 amino acids. V lost 5 bases and J 0 bases, leaving 12 bases between the germline ends. Germline V gene data show CDR1 as SGHRS and CDR2 as YFSETQ. The CDR3 nucleotides are TGCGCCAGCAGTTCTAGCCAACCCTCCTACAATGAGCAGTTCTTC. It codes for CASSSSQPSYNEQFF.

The CDR3 DNA reads as TGTGCCAGCAGCTTGGAGATTACGGGGTATTACGAGCAGTACGTC. It specifies CASSLEITGYYEQYV. The chain combines TRBV5-5 with TRBJ2-7; possibly TRBD2 for D (5 bases). Germline V gene sequence: CDR1 SGHKS, CDR2 YYEKEE (reference sequence). The CDR3 is 15 residues long. Trimming shortened V by 0 bases and J by 4 bases, and 14 bases separated the two germline ends.

For the CDR3, the DNA is TGTGCCAGCAGCCAACAAACGTTCGGAGGGTACGGCTACACCTTC. It yields the protein CASSQQTFGGYGYTF. The gene calls are TRBV3-1 (or the pseudogene TRBV3-2) and TRBJ1-2, with D uncertain. With 2 bases removed from V and 8 bases from J, the gap between germline ends came to 18 bases. The CDR3 is made up of 15 amino acids. Germline V gene lookup returns CDR1 LGHDT and CDR2 YNNKEL (reference sequence).

The V and J genes are TRBV21-1 and TRBJ2-3; the table's TRBD2 call for D was not verified on the DNA. TRBV21-1 is a listed pseudogene. This CDR3 has 20 residues. This CDR3 reads CASSRGKTAGGDRDTDTQYF. DNA for the CDR3: TGTGCCAGCAGCAGAGGAAAGACAGCGGGAGGGGATCGAGACACAGATACGCAGTATTTT.

This chain connects TRBV30 to TRBJ2-4; maybe TRBD1 (6 bases). The CDR3 is 13 amino acids. Trimming removed 3 bases at V and 4 bases at J, with 10 bases between. In germline, CDR1 is GTSNPN, CDR2 SVGIG (reference sequence). The CDR3 DNA is TGTGCCTGGAGCCCAGGACAGAAAAACATTCAGTACTTC. This codes for CAWSPGQKNIQYF.

V gene TRBV7-9 combines with J gene TRBJ1-1; 7 nucleotides agree with TRBD1. With V trimmed by 0 bases and J by 4 bases, 2 bases remained unmatched. Germline-derived CDR1 and CDR2 are SEHNR and FQNEAQ (reference sequence). This CDR3 contains 14 residues. The CDR3 DNA sequence: TGTGCCAGCAGCTTAGCAGGGGGCGTCACTGAAGCTTTCTTT. As protein: CASSLAGGVTEAFF. Based on the CDR3 plus reference TRBV7-9 and TRBJ1-1, the full variable domain is DTGVSQNPRHKITKRGQNVTFRCDPISEHNRLYWYRQTLGQGPEFLTYFQNEAQLEKSRLLSDRFSAERPKGSFSTLEIQRTEQGDSAMYLCASSLAGGVTEAFFGQGTRLTVV.